This T cell receptor beta chain was profiled in a study of cytomegalovirus exposure and HLA in healthy donors. The study's findings and limits: An observed cluster of highly shared sequence variants was recorded as a likely sequencing artifact.

This clone was seen a handful of times. Its antigen is not known. The PCR contained 60 Vbeta and 13 Jbeta primers. Libraries were prepared by immunoSEQ multiplex PCR; TCRdb keeps only in-frame clonotypes and omits some of them. The sample lists more than 95,000 clones, roughly a tenth occurring once. Input material: PBMCs. The TCR originated in a woman aged 18-29 years in good health and CMV-seropositive.

The CDR3 DNA sequence: TGCAGTGCTAGATCCCTAAATGAGCAGTTCTTC. Encoded protein: CSARSLNEQFF. The chain recombines TRBV20-1 with TRBJ2-1, with D unresolved. Between the trimmed V and J ends, which lost 2 bases and 7 bases, there was a span of 6 bases. The CDR3 has 11 amino acids. Germline assignment: CDR1 DFQATT and CDR2 SNEGSKA (reference sequence).